One and the same sample provided the 22 T cell receptor beta chains below, sequenced in a study of shared clonotypes between healthy human individuals. Sequenced by immunoSEQ multiplex PCR; TCRdb stores in-frame clones only, minus some. The sample gives 2 million to 2.5 million clones, approximately 95% of which show up once; roughly 0.36% is in the top ten. Material for sequencing was naive CD4+ T cells from PBMCs. The subset was: CD45RA+ positively selected. Receptors originate from a man between 18 and 35 years old in good health. Some clones in this sample may be carry-over from other donors' samples.

V usage is TRBV27 and J usage is TRBJ1-2, with D possibly being TRBD1 (6 bases). The CDR3 has 14 residues. With 0 bases removed from V and 8 bases from J, the gap between germline ends came to 13 bases. Germline lookup yields CDR1 MNHEY and CDR2 SMNVEV (reference sequence). The CDR3 coding sequence is TGTGCCAGCAGTTTATCGGCGGGGGGCTGGGGCTACACCTTC. Residues: CASSLSAGGWGYTF.

The rearrangement links TRBV5-4 to TRBJ1-1; the D is unclear. CDR1 is SGHNT, CDR2 YYREEE, per germline (reference sequence). Trimming stripped 3 bases from V and 5 bases from J, with 17 bases between. This CDR3 comprises 15 residues. The DNA of the CDR3 is TGTGCCAGCAGCTCTGCTAAATTTGGGAAGACTGAAGCTTTCTTT. This translates into CASSSAKFGKTEAFF.

The V and J genes are TRBV4-3 and TRBJ2-3; D is unresolved. Germline CDR1 and CDR2: LGHNA and YSLEER. This CDR3 comprises 14 residues. Trimming removed 0 bases at V and 0 bases at J, with 4 bases between. The CDR3 DNA is TGCGCCAGCAGCCAAGATACCAGCACAGATACGCAGTATTTT. This translates into CASSQDTSTDTQYF.

This rearrangement joins TRBV28 to TRBJ1-2, with D unresolved. The germline CDR1 and CDR2 sequences are MDHEN and SYDVKM. V was trimmed by 6 bases and J by 1 base, leaving 15 bases between them. The CDR3 consists of 15 residues. CDR3 in DNA: TGTGCCAGCAGCCCCGTTTCGACGGTTAACTATGGCTACACCTTC. As protein: CASSPVSTVNYGYTF.

The J gene is TRBJ1-4, the V gene TRBV19; D is ambiguous. V lost 3 bases and J lost 5, with 10 bases in between. The CDR3 runs to 14 residues. Germline CDR1 is LNHDA and CDR2 is SQIVND (reference sequence). CDR3 sequence (DNA): TGTGCCAGTAGTATGAGGATTTCGAATGAAAAACTGTTTTTT. Translated, it gives CASSMRISNEKLFF. The complete variable domain, with remaining parts taken from reference TRBV19 and TRBJ1-4, reads DGGITQSPKYLFRKEGQNVTLSCEQNLNHDAMYWYRQDPGQGLRLIYYSQIVNDFQKGDIAEGYSVSREKKESFPLTVTSAQKNPTAFYLCASSMRISNEKLFFGSGTQLSVL.

This chain uses TRBV27 with TRBJ2-3; possible D gene TRBD2, 6 bases. Germline loops: CDR1 MNHEY, CDR2 SMNVEV (reference sequence). The CDR3 is 14 amino acids. Trimming stripped 2 bases from V and 4 bases from J, with 10 bases between. The CDR3 loop reads CASSLGTSPDTQYF. In DNA, the CDR3 is TGTGCCAGCAGTTTAGGAACTAGCCCAGATACGCAGTATTTT.

The gene calls are TRBV9 and TRBJ2-5, with 13 bases identical to TRBD2. Trimming took 0 bases from V and 5 from J; bases not matched to a gene: 7. Germline loops: CDR1 SGDLS, CDR2 YYNGEE. This CDR3 region has 17 residues. The CDR3 coding sequence is TGTGCCAGCAGCGTAGGGACTAGCGGGAGTAGTCAGGAGACCCAGTACTTC. Its protein product is CASSVGTSGSSQETQYF.

The chain uses TRBV28 and TRBJ2-3; 7 bases are a match to TRBD2. After removal of 2 bases from V and 1 base from J, the junction contained 9 bases not matched to a gene. Germline-derived CDR1 and CDR2 are MDHEN and SYDVKM. The CDR3 length is 17 residues. The CDR3 here is CASSLERAGDRTDTQYF. Written as DNA, the CDR3 is TGTGCCAGCAGTTTAGAGCGGGCGGGAGACCGCACAGATACGCAGTATTTT.

The V gene is TRBV10-3, the J gene TRBJ2-2, with 11 bases matching TRBD2. V shed 4 bases and J 6 bases; nucleotides not matched to a gene: 4. The CDR3 contains 15 residues. The germline V gene encodes CDR1 ENHRY and CDR2 SYGVKD. CDR3 sequence reads: CAISAQLAGAGELFF. The CDR3 DNA reads TGTGCCATCAGTGCCCAACTAGCGGGAGCCGGGGAGCTGTTTTTT.

Notes on this clone: Other nucleotide sequences in the sample specify the same CDR3. CDR3 sequence reads: CASSIGGSGANVLTF. The CDR3 DNA reads TGTGCCAGTAGTATAGGGGGCAGTGGGGCCAACGTCCTGACTTTC. The J gene is TRBJ2-6, the V gene TRBV19, with a weak D call TRBD1 (5 bases). This CDR3 contains 15 residues. Looked up from germline, CDR1 is LNHDA and CDR2 is SQIVND (reference sequence). Between the trimmed V and J ends, which lost 1 base and 3 bases, there was a span of 7 bases.

Concerning this clone: The junction departs from the called germline gene at one end, perhaps through a read error. The chain joins TRBV13 to TRBJ2-1; the match to TRBD2 covers 7 bases. CDR1 is PRHDT and CDR2 is FYEKMQ in the germline V gene (reference sequence). This CDR3 comprises 17 residues. The CDR3: CASSLVSGAGAYTEQFF. CDR3 nucleotides: TGTGCCAGCAGCTTAGTTTCCGGCGCGGGAGCCTACACTGAGCAGTTCTTC.

Comment on this clone: Distinct nucleotide sequences in the sample also encode this CDR3. The chain combines TRBV5-1 with TRBJ2-7; no definite D call. Germline V gene data show CDR1 as SGHRS and CDR2 as YFSETQ. Trimming pared 4 bases from V and 1 base from J, leaving 6 bases between. This CDR3 comprises 12 residues. This CDR3 reads CASSAGSYEQYF. The CDR3 bases are TGCGCCAGCAGCGCCGGGTCCTACGAGCAGTACTTC.

The chain carries TRBV19 and TRBJ1-1; TRBD1 matches 8 bases. Germline assignment: CDR1 LNHDA and CDR2 SQIVND (reference sequence). V lost 5 bases, J lost 5 bases, and 10 bases stayed unmatched. There are 15 residues in the CDR3. DNA for the CDR3: TGTGCCAGTAGTGACCGACAGGGGCTGGGGACTGAAGCTTTCTTT. This sequence encodes CASSDRQGLGTEAFF.

The chain carries TRBV5-4 and TRBJ2-7; D may be TRBD2 (5 bases). Trimming stripped 4 bases from V and 5 bases from J, with 25 bases between. This CDR3 is built from 17 residues. Germline values: CDR1 SGHNT, CDR2 YYREEE (reference sequence). CDR3 in DNA: TGTGCCAGCAGCCGGTCGGGTCGCGGGCCAAAGGGCCACGAGCAGTACTTC. Amino acid sequence: CASSRSGRGPKGHEQYF.

This sequence joins TRBV5-1 and TRBJ2-2, with 9 positions matching TRBD2. From germline, CDR1 is SGHRS and CDR2 YFSETQ. Unmatched junction bases numbered 5, after V lost 5 bases and J lost 3 bases. This CDR3 is built from 15 residues. CDR3 in DNA: TGCGCCAGCAGGGTAGCGGGAGCGCACACCGGGGAGCTGTTTTTT. Translated, it gives CASRVAGAHTGELFF. Together with reference TRBV5-1 and TRBJ2-2, the CDR3 gives the full variable domain: KAGVTQTPRYLIKTRGQQVTLSCSPISGHRSVSWYQQTPGQGLQFLFEYFSETQRNKGNFPGRFSGRQFSNSRSEMNVSTLELGDSALYLCASRVAGAHTGELFFGEGSRLTVL.

The rearrangement uses TRBV27 and TRBJ1-6, with 8 bases aligning to TRBD1. CDR1 and CDR2 (germline): MNHEY, SMNVEV (reference sequence). Trimming took 3 bases from V and 1 from J; bases not matched to a gene: 8. The CDR3 covers 18 residues. The CDR3 DNA follows: TGTGCCAGCAGTTTCTTCACCAGGGGGCATTCCTATAATTCACCCCTCCACTTT. Its translation is CASSFFTRGHSYNSPLHF.

Regarding this clone: This sample includes further DNA sequences coding for the same CDR3. V and J are TRBV20-1 and TRBJ2-5, with D unclear. V was clipped by 1 base and J by 5 bases, with 5 bases between them. The CDR3 runs 11 residues. The germline CDR1 and CDR2 sequences are DFQATT and SNEGSKA (reference sequence). CDR3 nucleotides: TGCAGTGCTAGAGGCGGCGAGACCCAGTACTTC. This gives the protein CSARGGETQYF.

The rearrangement links TRBV4-3 to TRBJ2-7; 11 bases line up with TRBD2. Looked up from germline, CDR1 is LGHNA and CDR2 is YSLEER. Trimming took 4 bases from V and 3 from J; bases not matched to a gene: 5. This CDR3 is built from 15 residues. This CDR3 is CASSRVAGGGYEQYF. The CDR3 nucleotides are TGCGCCAGCAGCCGAGTAGCGGGAGGGGGCTACGAGCAGTACTTC.

The chain combines TRBV19 with TRBJ1-3; no reliable D call. V dropped 8 bases and J dropped 1 base, with 15 bases sitting between them. This CDR3 is 15 amino acids long. Germline V gene lookup returns CDR1 LNHDA and CDR2 SQIVND (reference sequence). DNA for the CDR3: TGTGCCAGTTCGCCCGGAGGAACATCTGGAAACACCATATATTTT. Its translation is CASSPGGTSGNTIYF.

The chain is built from TRBV5-1 and TRBJ2-5; D possibly corresponds to TRBD2 (6 bases). The CDR3 has 15 amino acids. Trimming cost V 4 bases and J 1 base, with 14 bases left between them. In germline, CDR1 is SGHRS, CDR2 YFSETQ. The CDR3 DNA is TGCGCCAGCAGCCCGGGACTGCGACTCCAAGAGACCCAGTACTTC. This sequence encodes CASSPGLRLQETQYF.

The chain has TRBV5-4 and TRBJ1-2; TRBD1 might be the D (5 bases). The CDR3 length is 14 residues. Per germline, CDR1 SGHNT and CDR2 YYREEE (reference sequence). Trimming took 4 bases from V and 5 from J, leaving 15 bases between them. CDR3: CASSQGLSGYGYTF. In DNA form, the CDR3 reads TGTGCCAGCAGCCAGGGCCTGTCGGGTTATGGCTACACCTTC.

The DNA for the CDR3 is TGTGCCAGCAGTGGATTGACAGGCGACAATCAGCCCCAGCATTTT. Its translation: CASSGLTGDNQPQHF. V usage is TRBV2 and J usage is TRBJ1-5, with a possible D match to TRBD1 (6 bases). V was pared by 4 bases and J by 3 bases, with 13 bases between. This CDR3 contains 15 residues. Germline V gene lookup returns CDR1 SNHLY and CDR2 FYNNEI.